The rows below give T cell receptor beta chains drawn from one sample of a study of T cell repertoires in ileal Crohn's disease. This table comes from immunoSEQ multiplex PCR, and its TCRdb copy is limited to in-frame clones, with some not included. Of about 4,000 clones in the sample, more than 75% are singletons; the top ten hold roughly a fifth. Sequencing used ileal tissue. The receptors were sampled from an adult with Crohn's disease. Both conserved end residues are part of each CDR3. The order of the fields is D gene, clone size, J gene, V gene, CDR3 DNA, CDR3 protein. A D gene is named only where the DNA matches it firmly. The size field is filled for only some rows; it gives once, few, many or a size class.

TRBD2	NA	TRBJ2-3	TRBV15	TGTGCCACCAGCGTTCAGCGGGAGGCCACAGATACGCAGTATTTT	CATSVQREATDTQYF
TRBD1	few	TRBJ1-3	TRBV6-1	TGTGCCAGCAGAATCGGACAGGGCTCTGGAAACACCATATATTTT	CASRIGQGSGNTIYF
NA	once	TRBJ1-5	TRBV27	TGTGCCAGCAGTTCGGCAGGCTACAATCAGCCCCAGCATTTT	CASSSAGYNQPQHF
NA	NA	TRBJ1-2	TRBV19	TGTGCCAGTAGTCTATCCGGAGGGAATGGCTACACCTTC	CASSLSGGNGYTF
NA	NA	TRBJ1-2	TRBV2	TGTGCCAGCAGTGAATGGAGGGGTGGCTACACCTTC	CASSEWRGGYTF
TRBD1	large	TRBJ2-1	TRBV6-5	TGTGCCAGCAGTCAAAGGGGGCGGCAGTTCTTC	CASSQRGRQFF
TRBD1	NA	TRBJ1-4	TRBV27	TGTGCCAGCAGTTCCCGACAGGGAACTAATGAAAAACTGTTTTTT	CASSSRQGTNEKLFF
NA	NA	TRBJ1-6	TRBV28	TGTGCCAGCAGTCCTACCCCAGGCAAGCCGAATTCACCCCTCCACTTT	CASSPTPGKPNSPLHF
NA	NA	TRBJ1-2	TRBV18	TGTGCCAGCTCACCCACGGACAGTACCACCTATGGCTACACCTTC	CASSPTDSTTYGYTF
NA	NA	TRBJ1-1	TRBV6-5	TGTGCCAGCAGTAAGGAGTTGAACACTGAAGCTTTCTTT	CASSKELNTEAFF
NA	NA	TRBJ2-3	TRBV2	TGTGCCAGCAGCTCTTCCGGGGGCACAGATACGCAGTATTTT	CASSSSGGTDTQYF
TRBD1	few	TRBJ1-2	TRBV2	TGTGCCAGCAGAGGGGGCCCCTATGGCTACACCTTC	CASRGGPYGYTF
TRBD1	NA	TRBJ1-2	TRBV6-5	TGTGCCAGCAGCGGGACAGGGGGAGGCTACACCTTC	CASSGTGGGYTF
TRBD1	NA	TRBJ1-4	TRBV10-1	TGCGCCAGCAGTGACGGGACAGTCGGGGATGAAAAACTGTTTTTT	CASSDGTVGDEKLFF
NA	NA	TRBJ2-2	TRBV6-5	TGTGCCAGCAGTTCCAGGGTGAACACCGGGGAGCTGTTTTTT	CASSSRVNTGELFF
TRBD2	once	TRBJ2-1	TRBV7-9	TGTGCCAGCAGCGAAGGGACTACACTTAGGGATGAGCAGTTCTTC	CASSEGTTLRDEQFF
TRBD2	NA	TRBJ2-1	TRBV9	TGTGCCAGCAGCGTGGACGGGACTCGCGGGAGTGGTGAGCAGTTCTTC	CASSVDGTRGSGEQFF
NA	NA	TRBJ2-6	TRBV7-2	TGTGCCAGCACCATGACAGCCTCTGGGGCCAACGTCCTGACTTTC	CASTMTASGANVLTF